Listed here are 28 T cell receptor beta chains from one sample, sequenced in a study of CD8+ T cells in alopecia areata. Following RNA extraction, reverse transcription yielded cDNA that acted as the sequencing template. Here immunoSEQ multiplex PCR was the method, and the copy in TCRdb shows in-frame clones only, minus some. Seen here are about 120,000 clones, roughly 50% observed once, and the top ten hold about 3.3%. Treatment described: oral pan-JAK inhibitor, 5-10 mg twice daily. The sample consisted of CD4+ T cells sorted from blood, taken at week 24, from a patient treated with tofacitinib. All receptors derive from a human donor with alopecia areata.

In this sample, this clone is medium-sized. The chain joins TRBV10-3 to TRBJ2-4; possibly TRBD1 for D (6 bases). Germline CDR1 ENHRY, CDR2 SYGVKD. This CDR3 is built from 15 residues. V was cut by 2 bases and J by 0 bases, with 8 bases left in between. This CDR3 reads CAISEGGLAKNIQYF. The CDR3 DNA reads TGTGCCATCAGTGAGGGGGGCCTAGCCAAAAACATTCAGTACTTC.

This clone has only a few counts. V usage is TRBV5-1 and J usage is TRBJ1-1, with no clear D. V dropped 0 bases and J dropped 1 base, with 7 bases sitting between them. Germline CDR1 SGHRS, CDR2 YFSETQ. The CDR3 loop spans 14 amino acids. The CDR3 DNA reads as TGCGCCAGCAGCTTGGTACCCGCGAACACTGAAGCTTTCTTT. Translated, it gives CASSLVPANTEAFF.

V usage is TRBV6-5 and J usage is TRBJ1-2, with TRBD1 as a possible D gene (5 bases). CDR1 and CDR2 from the germline V gene are MNHEY and SVGAGI. CDR3 size: 13 residues. V gave up 2 bases and J gave up 3 bases, with 7 bases separating them. In DNA form, the CDR3 reads TGTGCCAGCAGTTACGGGGGTCACTATGGCTACACCTTC. Amino acid sequence: CASSYGGHYGYTF.

The rearrangement links TRBV2 to TRBJ1-2; 7 bases are a match to TRBD1. The CDR3 spans 14 residues. From germline, CDR1 is SNHLY and CDR2 FYNNEI. Unmatched junction bases numbered 8, after V lost 6 bases and J lost 4 bases. The CDR3: CASRPGGGRYGYTF. CDR3 nucleotide sequence: TGTGCCAGCAGACCAGGGGGAGGGCGCTATGGCTACACCTTC. Based on the CDR3 plus reference TRBV2 and TRBJ1-2, the full variable domain is EPEVTQTPSHQVTQMGQEVILRCVPISNHLYFYWYRQILGQKVEFLVSFYNNEISEKSEIFDDQFSVERPDGSNFTLKIRSTKLEDSAMYFCASRPGGGRYGYTFGSGTRLTVV.

This clone was counted a few times. J is TRBJ1-6 and V is TRBV4-1; D is unclear. The CDR3 runs 14 residues. Trimming cost V 0 bases and J 5 bases, with 5 bases left between them. Germline CDR1 and CDR2: MGHRA and YSYEKL. CDR3 DNA: TGCGCCAGCAGCCAAGACAGCGATAATTCACCCCTCCACTTT. This encodes CASSQDSDNSPLHF.

The CDR3 sequence: CASSFTGYEQYF. CDR3 bases: TGCGCCAGCAGCTTTACAGGGTACGAGCAGTACTTC. This rearrangement joins TRBV5-1 to TRBJ2-7; D is possibly TRBD1 (6 bases). Germline values: CDR1 SGHRS, CDR2 YFSETQ. V dropped 2 bases and J dropped 4 bases, with 7 bases sitting between them. CDR3 length equals 12 residues.

The chain combines TRBV30 with TRBJ2-3, with 10 bases fitting TRBD2. The CDR3 has 16 amino acids. Looked up from germline, CDR1 is GTSNPN and CDR2 is SVGIG (reference sequence). With V trimmed by 7 bases and J by 7 bases, 17 bases remained unmatched. CDR3 sequence reads: CAYFTPSGGPLYTQYF. The CDR3 nucleotides read TGTGCCTACTTCACTCCTAGCGGGGGCCCATTATATACGCAGTATTTT.

CDR3 nucleotides: TGCGCCAGCAGCTACAACGACAGGGTCTATGGCTACACCTTC. Its translation: CASSYNDRVYGYTF. The chain uses TRBV5-1 and TRBJ1-2; 7 positions match TRBD1. Losses at the gene ends were 3 bases for V and 4 bases for J; bases not matched to a gene: 6. Germline CDR1 reads SGHRS; CDR2 reads YFSETQ. This CDR3 comprises 14 residues.

In regard to this clone: In the same sample, other DNA sequences code for this CDR3. V is TRBV18 and J is TRBJ2-7, with D hard to call. Germline loops: CDR1 KGHSH, CDR2 LQKENI. The CDR3 covers 13 residues. The ends were cut back, 3 bases at V and 2 bases at J, with 8 bases in the middle. CDR3 nucleotide sequence: TGTGCCAGCTCACCGGCCAGTGCCTACGAGCAGTACTTC. Its protein is CASSPASAYEQYF.

The V call is TRBV2, the J call TRBJ2-1; possible D gene TRBD2, 7 bases. V lost 4 bases and J 7 bases, leaving 14 bases between the germline ends. This CDR3 contains 14 residues. Germline V gives CDR1 SNHLY, CDR2 FYNNEI. CDR3 loop: CASSVAGAGNEQFF. Here the CDR3 DNA reads TGTGCCAGCAGTGTTGCGGGGGCCGGTAATGAGCAGTTCTTC.

This clone has a handful of counts. This chain connects TRBV30 to TRBJ1-5, with a possible D match to TRBD1 (6 bases). Per germline, CDR1 GTSNPN and CDR2 SVGIG (reference sequence). Trimming took 0 bases from V and 2 from J, leaving 11 bases between them. The CDR3 is made up of 15 amino acids. The CDR3 here is CAWSVQSGGNQPQHF. The CDR3 region has the DNA TGTGCCTGGAGTGTACAGTCAGGGGGCAATCAGCCCCAGCATTTT.

J is TRBJ2-2 and V is TRBV29-1; D tentatively reads TRBD1 or TRBD2 (6 bases each). This CDR3 is built from 15 residues. V lost 7 bases and J lost 3, with 18 bases in between. The germline gives CDR1 SQVTM, CDR2 ANQGSEA. The CDR3 DNA reads TGCAGCGCGGTGGGAGGACAGCCCCACACCGGGGAGCTGTTTTTT. Amino acids: CSAVGGQPHTGELFF.

In its sample, this clone was seen once. The chain is built from TRBV2 and TRBJ1-5; 8 bases are a match to TRBD1. The germline gives CDR1 SNHLY, CDR2 FYNNEI. The J segment lost 3 bases and the V segment lost 4 bases, leaving 5 bases of the junction unmatched. The CDR3 consists of 15 residues. DNA of the CDR3: TGTGCCAGCAGTGTGCGGACAGGGAACAATCAGCCCCAGCATTTT. Translation: CASSVRTGNNQPQHF.

The J gene is TRBJ2-5, the V gene TRBV2; the match to TRBD1 covers 8 bases. The V gene end was trimmed by 3 bases and the J gene end by 5 bases; junction bases not matched to a gene: 11. Germline V lookup: CDR1 SNHLY, CDR2 FYNNEI. CDR3 length: 16 amino acids. The CDR3 reads CASSEGQGASGETQYF. The CDR3 DNA sequence: TGTGCCAGCAGTGAGGGCCAGGGGGCATCGGGGGAGACCCAGTACTTC.

This clone was recorded a few times. The chain employs TRBV29-1 and TRBJ2-2, with 7 bases matching TRBD2. V lost 4 bases, J lost 1 base, and 6 bases stayed unmatched. The CDR3 covers 15 residues. Germline assignment: CDR1 SQVTM and CDR2 ANQGSEA. In DNA, the CDR3 is TGCAGCGTTGCGACGGGAGGAGGGAACACCGGGGAGCTGTTTTTT. Translation gives CSVATGGGNTGELFF.

The rearrangement joins TRBV4-3 to TRBJ2-7; 8 bases fit TRBD1. The germline V gene encodes CDR1 LGHNA and CDR2 YSLEER. V lost 0 bases, J lost 3 bases, and 7 bases stayed unmatched. The CDR3 has 16 residues. The CDR3 bases are TGCGCCAGCAGCCAAGATAGGAACAGGGGGAGCTACGAGCAGTACTTC. Amino acid sequence: CASSQDRNRGSYEQYF.

This clone was recorded a few times. This chain uses TRBV20-1 with TRBJ2-5, with 8 bases aligning to TRBD2. CDR3 length equals 11 residues. With 6 bases clipped from V and 13 bases from J, the junction kept 10 bases outside the gene matches. Looked up from germline, CDR1 is DFQATT and CDR2 is SNEGSKA (reference sequence). CDR3 bases: TGCAGTGCCGCGGGACTAGGGTATTGGTACTTC. Translation: CSAAGLGYWYF.

This chain joins TRBV11-2 and TRBJ1-4, with D possibly matching TRBD1 (5 bases). From germline, CDR1 is SGHAT and CDR2 FQNNGV. The CDR3 totals 15 residues. Trimming removed 5 bases at V and 3 bases at J, with 13 bases between. For the CDR3, the DNA is TGTGCCAGCAGCCAAGCGGGGCTGGCTAATGAAAAACTGTTTTTT. This sequence encodes CASSQAGLANEKLFF.

The J gene is TRBJ1-2, the V gene TRBV4-3; TRBD1 aligns across 9 bases. V gave up 0 bases and J gave up 4 bases; unmatched junction bases: 9. The CDR3 length is 17 residues. Germline V gene sequence: CDR1 LGHNA, CDR2 YSLEER. CDR3 protein: CASSQDGTGTSGYGYTF. The CDR3 DNA sequence: TGCGCCAGCAGCCAAGATGGGACAGGGACCTCTGGCTATGGCTACACCTTC.

DNA for the CDR3: TGTGCCAGCAGCCAACAACATAGCTATGGCTACACCTTC. Encoded protein: CASSQQHSYGYTF. The chain is built from TRBV14 and TRBJ1-2; D is uncertain. CDR1 SGHDN and CDR2 FVKESK come from the germline V gene. The V end lost 2 bases, the J end lost 4 bases, and 8 bases lay between the germline ends. This CDR3 is 13 amino acids long.

This clone was detected only a few times. V usage is TRBV2 and J usage is TRBJ2-1; 7 bases match TRBD1. V lost 7 bases and J lost 4; bases outside the gene matches: 10. This CDR3 comprises 15 residues. CDR1 and CDR2 (germline): SNHLY, FYNNEI. In DNA form, the CDR3 reads TGTGCCAGCACCCAAGACAGGGCCGCTTACAATGAGCAGTTCTTC. Protein: CASTQDRAAYNEQFF.

This sequence joins TRBV4-3 and TRBJ2-2; D is uncertain. The length of the CDR3 is 15 residues. V lost 0 bases and J 0 bases, leaving 5 bases between the germline ends. CDR1 and CDR2 (germline): LGHNA, YSLEER. CDR3: CASSQEVANTGELFF. CDR3 DNA sequence: TGCGCCAGCAGCCAAGAGGTCGCGAACACCGGGGAGCTGTTTTTT.

This clone was observed a single time. This chain links TRBV2 with TRBJ2-2, with unresolved D. V was clipped by 11 bases and J by 4 bases, with 11 bases between them. The CDR3 consists of 12 residues. In germline, CDR1 is SNHLY, CDR2 FYNNEI. CDR3 coding DNA: TGTGCCGCAACCGGAGTCACCGGGGAGCTGTTTTTT. It is translated as CAATGVTGELFF. Looking up the rest from reference TRBV2 and TRBJ2-2 gives the full variable domain: EPEVTQTPSHQVTQMGQEVILRCVPISNHLYFYWYRQILGQKVEFLVSFYNNEISEKSEIFDDQFSVERPDGSNFTLKIRSTKLEDSAMYFCAATGVTGELFFGEGSRLTVL.

This clone was seen once. The rearrangement uses TRBV7-2 and TRBJ2-3; 10 nucleotides match TRBD2. Germline V lookup: CDR1 SGHTA, CDR2 FQGNSA. V was clipped by 0 bases and J by 3 bases; unmatched bases: 3. The CDR3 has 16 amino acids. CDR3 DNA: TGTGCCAGCAGCTTAGCGTTGGGACTAGCGACAGATACGCAGTATTTT. It specifies CASSLALGLATDTQYF.

The rearrangement uses TRBV4-1 and TRBJ1-2; 7 nucleotides align to TRBD1. V lost 1 base, J lost 4 bases, and 9 bases stayed unmatched. The CDR3 length is 16 residues. CDR1 and CDR2 from the germline V gene are MGHRA and YSYEKL. This chain's CDR3 is CASSQGWTGGSYGYTF. The CDR3, as DNA: TGCGCCAGCAGCCAAGGGTGGACAGGAGGCTCCTATGGCTACACCTTC.

The genes are TRBV19 and TRBJ2-1; 9 nucleotides match TRBD1. CDR3 length: 13 amino acids. The germline V gene encodes CDR1 LNHDA and CDR2 SQIVND (reference sequence). The J segment lost 10 bases and the V segment lost 3 bases, leaving 4 bases of the junction unmatched. The CDR3 reads CASSMDRGLEQFF. As DNA, the CDR3 is TGTGCCAGTAGTATGGACAGGGGTCTGGAGCAGTTCTTC.

V and J are TRBV25-1 and TRBJ2-1; D uncertain. CDR3 size: 13 residues. The V end was cut by 7 bases, the J end by 1 base, with 8 bases between. The V gene's germline CDR1 is MGHDK and CDR2 SYGVNS. As DNA, the CDR3 is TGTGCCAGCATAGGGAATTCCTACAATGAGCAGTTCTTC. This encodes CASIGNSYNEQFF.

V gene TRBV30 combines with J gene TRBJ1-5; 8 bases match TRBD1. Germline-derived CDR1 and CDR2 are GTSNPN and SVGIG (reference sequence). V dropped 0 bases and J dropped 6; count of bases not matched to a gene: 4. The CDR3 covers 14 residues. CDR3 nucleotides: TGTGCCTGGAGTGTGGAACAGGGGGGTCAGCCCCAGCATTTT. Its protein is CAWSVEQGGQPQHF.